This T cell receptor beta chain stems from a study of control samples from healthy donors and cancer patients. The CDR3 covers 13 residues. Germline V CDR1 and CDR2: LNHDA, SQIVND (reference sequence). Trimming pared 6 bases from V and 5 bases from J, leaving 11 bases between. The table came from immunoSEQ multiplex PCR; TCRdb's copy has only in-frame clones and leaves some out. The sample has around 75,000 clones; 92% are singletons. The V call is TRBV19, the J call TRBJ1-5; no firm D call. The sequence came from a woman aged 55-70 years in good health. Source material: blood. DNA of the CDR3: TGTGCCAGTAGCGAGGGTAGGGATCAGCCCCAGCATTTT. As protein: CASSEGRDQPQHF.